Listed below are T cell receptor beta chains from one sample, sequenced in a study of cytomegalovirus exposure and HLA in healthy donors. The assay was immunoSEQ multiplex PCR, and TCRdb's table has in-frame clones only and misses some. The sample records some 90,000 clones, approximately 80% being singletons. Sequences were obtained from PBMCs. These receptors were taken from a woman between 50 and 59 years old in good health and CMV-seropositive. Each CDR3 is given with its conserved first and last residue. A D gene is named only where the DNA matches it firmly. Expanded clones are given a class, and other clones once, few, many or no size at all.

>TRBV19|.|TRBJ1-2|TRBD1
TGTGCCAGTAGTATTGGGGTTGGACAGGGTCTTAAAGGCTACACCTTC
CASSIGVGQGLKGYTF
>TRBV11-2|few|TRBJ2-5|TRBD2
TGTGCCAGCAGCTCCCTAGCGGGGGGGCCAGAGACCCAGTACTTC
CASSSLAGGPETQYF
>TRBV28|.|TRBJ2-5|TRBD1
TGTGCCAGCAACTCGGGACAGCAAGAGACCCAGTACTTC
CASNSGQQETQYF
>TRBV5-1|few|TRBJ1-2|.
TGCGCCAGCAGTTACCAGGGTGTGGGGGGCTACACCTTC
CASSYQGVGGYTF
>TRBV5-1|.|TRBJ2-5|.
TGCGCCAGCAGCTTGGGCACAGTCAACGGCGAGACCCAGTACTTC
CASSLGTVNGETQYF
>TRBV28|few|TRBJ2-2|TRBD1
TGTGCCAGCAGTACATCCGGGACAGCCCGAAACTGGGAGCTGTTTTTT
CASSTSGTARNWELFF
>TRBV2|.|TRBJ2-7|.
TGTGCCAGCATCCCAGGGGAAAGGAACGAGCAGTACTTC
CASIPGERNEQYF
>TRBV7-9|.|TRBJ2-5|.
TGTGCCAGCAGCTCTCCGACTAGTTGGGTCCAAGAGACCCAGTACTTC
CASSSPTSWVQETQYF
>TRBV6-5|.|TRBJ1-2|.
TGTGCCAGCCTAGGTACATGGAGCTATGGCTACACCTTC
CASLGTWSYGYTF
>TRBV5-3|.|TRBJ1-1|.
TGTGCCAGAAGGCCGACAGTGAACACTGAAGCTTTCTTT
CARRPTVNTEAFF
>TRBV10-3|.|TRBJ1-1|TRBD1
TGTGCCATCAGTGAGTCGAAAGGGACAGCTGAAGCTTTCTTT
CAISESKGTAEAFF
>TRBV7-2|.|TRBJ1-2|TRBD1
TGTGCCAGCAGGACCGGGGGACAGGTCTATGGCTACACCTTC
CASRTGGQVYGYTF
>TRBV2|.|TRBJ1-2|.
TGTGCCAGCAGTGAACAGGGAACTAACTATGGCTACACCTTC
CASSEQGTNYGYTF
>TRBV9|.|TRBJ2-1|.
TGTGCCAGCAGCGTAGTTTTGGGGGGTGAGCAGTTCTTC
CASSVVLGGEQFF
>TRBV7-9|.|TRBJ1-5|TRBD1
TGTGCCAGCAGCTTTCCAGGGGGCGATCAGCCCCAGCATTTT
CASSFPGGDQPQHF
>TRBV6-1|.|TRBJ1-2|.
TGTGCCAGCAGTGGGATTTCGAGGCGCTACACCTTC
CASSGISRRYTF
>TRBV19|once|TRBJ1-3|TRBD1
TGTGCCAGTAGGACGGGACAGTCTGGAAACACCATATATTTT
CASRTGQSGNTIYF
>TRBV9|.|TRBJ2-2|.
TGTGCCAGCAGCGTAGCTACAGGCGCACGGAACACCGGGGAGCTGTTTTTT
CASSVATGARNTGELFF
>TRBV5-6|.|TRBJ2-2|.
TGTGCCAGCAGCCACCCCTCTGGAGGGTCGAACACCGGGGAGCTGTTTTTT
CASSHPSGGSNTGELFF
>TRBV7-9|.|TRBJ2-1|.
TGTGCCAGCAGCTTAGTCCCAGGGTACAATGAGCAGTTCTTC
CASSLVPGYNEQFF
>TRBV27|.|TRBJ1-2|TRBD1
TGTGCCAGCAGTTCTACAGGGGGCTGGGGCTACACCTTC
CASSSTGGWGYTF
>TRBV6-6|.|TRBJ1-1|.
TGTGCCAGCAGTTACCTGGGCGGGAGGACTGAAGCTTTCTTT
CASSYLGGRTEAFF
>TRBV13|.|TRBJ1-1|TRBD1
TGTGCCAGCAGCTACCTAAACGTCGGACAGGGGGGCATGAACACTGAAGCTTTCTTT
CASSYLNVGQGGMNTEAFF
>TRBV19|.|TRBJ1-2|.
TGTGCCAGTAGTATAGGTCGTCTAGGAGGCGGAAGCTATGGCTACACCTTC
CASSIGRLGGGSYGYTF
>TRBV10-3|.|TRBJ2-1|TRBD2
TGTGCCACCGGACTAGCGGGAAGTGAGCAGTTCTTC
CATGLAGSEQFF
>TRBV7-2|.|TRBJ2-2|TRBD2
TGTGCCAGCAGCCTCGGGACTACCACCGGGGAGCTGTTTTTT
CASSLGTTTGELFF
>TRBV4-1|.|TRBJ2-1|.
TGCGCCAGCAGCCAGCGTGGGAGCTCCTACAATGAGCAGTTCTTC
CASSQRGSSYNEQFF